The rows below give T cell receptor beta chains drawn from one sample of a study of blood T cell repertoires in COVID-19. The repertoire was sequenced with immunoSEQ multiplex PCR; TCRdb's copy has only in-frame clones and lacks some. The sample lists hundreds of thousands of clones; 90% were seen once. Sequencing was carried out using PBMCs or T cells enriched from blood (not recorded which). The source is a man aged 25-45 years who had been exposed to COVID-19. The CDR3 runs from the conserved cysteine through the conserved F or W. D genes are given only for firm matches. Some rows mark clone size as missing; the rest say once, few, many or name a class of expanded clone.

CDR3 DNA: TGTGCCAGCAGTGAGACAGGCTATGGCTACACCTTC; CDR3 protein: CASSETGYGYTF; clone size: -; J gene: TRBJ1-2; D gene: -; V gene: TRBV2
CDR3 DNA: TGTGCCAGCTCACCCCTGCGAAATCAGCCCCAGCATTTT; CDR3 protein: CASSPLRNQPQHF; clone size: -; J gene: TRBJ1-5; D gene: -; V gene: TRBV18
CDR3 DNA: TGTGCCAGTAGTCCCGACAGGGGGCATTGGGAGACCCAGTACTTC; CDR3 protein: CASSPDRGHWETQYF; clone size: -; J gene: TRBJ2-5; D gene: TRBD1; V gene: TRBV19
CDR3 DNA: TGCGCCAGCAGCCAGGCTCCGGGACAGGGGCCACAGGCAGATACGCAGTATTTT; CDR3 protein: CASSQAPGQGPQADTQYF; clone size: -; J gene: TRBJ2-3; D gene: TRBD1; V gene: TRBV4-1
CDR3 DNA: TGTGCCAGCAGTTACCCCCCTAGCGGGGGGGCAGTCACCGGGGAGCTGTTTTTT; CDR3 protein: CASSYPPSGGAVTGELFF; clone size: -; J gene: TRBJ2-2; D gene: TRBD2; V gene: TRBV6-2/TRBV6-3
CDR3 DNA: TGTGCCAGCAGCATAGAAGACACCATATATTTT; CDR3 protein: CASSIEDTIYF; clone size: -; J gene: TRBJ1-3; D gene: -; V gene: TRBV6-5
CDR3 DNA: TGTGCCAGTAGTGTGACAGGGGAGGCAGTGTCCCAGCATTTT; CDR3 protein: CASSVTGEAVSQHF; clone size: -; J gene: TRBJ1-5; D gene: TRBD1; V gene: TRBV19
CDR3 DNA: TGTGCCAGCAGCCGACAGGCCGAAGCTTTCTTT; CDR3 protein: CASSRQAEAFF; clone size: -; J gene: TRBJ1-1; D gene: -; V gene: TRBV3-1/TRBV3-2
CDR3 DNA: TGTGCCACCGCGACTGTTAGCGGGAAATCAGGATACAATGAGCAGTTCTTC; CDR3 protein: CATATVSGKSGYNEQFF; clone size: -; J gene: TRBJ2-1; D gene: TRBD2; V gene: TRBV27
CDR3 DNA: TGTGCCAGTAGTCCAGCATCCGGGGGGCGGACAGATACGCAGTATTTT; CDR3 protein: CASSPASGGRTDTQYF; clone size: -; J gene: TRBJ2-3; D gene: -; V gene: TRBV19
CDR3 DNA: TGCACCAGCAGCCAAGAGACTAGCGGGGGGGCAGATACGCAGTATTTT; CDR3 protein: CTSSQETSGGADTQYF; clone size: -; J gene: TRBJ2-3; D gene: -; V gene: TRBV1
CDR3 DNA: TGCGCCAGCAGCCAAGGACCGGGACCCCTCCACTTT; CDR3 protein: CASSQGPGPLHF; clone size: -; J gene: TRBJ1-6; D gene: -; V gene: TRBV4-1
CDR3 DNA: TGTGCCAGCAGCCCCGGACTAGCTTCAGATACGCAGTATTTT; CDR3 protein: CASSPGLASDTQYF; clone size: -; J gene: TRBJ2-3; D gene: TRBD2; V gene: TRBV11-2
CDR3 DNA: TGTGCCAGCAGTTATGGGGCAGGGCGGTCGGGAGAGACCCAGTACTTC; CDR3 protein: CASSYGAGRSGETQYF; clone size: -; J gene: TRBJ2-5; D gene: -; V gene: TRBV6-6
CDR3 DNA: TGTGCCAGCAGCTTGTATTCGGGACAGGGAAATTCACCCCTCCACTTT; CDR3 protein: CASSLYSGQGNSPLHF; clone size: -; J gene: TRBJ1-6; D gene: TRBD1; V gene: TRBV5-6
CDR3 DNA: TGTGCCAGCAGCCACCGGGACAGGGCCACAGATACGCAGTATTTT; CDR3 protein: CASSHRDRATDTQYF; clone size: -; J gene: TRBJ2-3; D gene: TRBD1; V gene: TRBV2
CDR3 DNA: TGTGCTAGTGGTGTAACAGGGGTTGCAACTAATGAAAAACTGTTTTTT; CDR3 protein: CASGVTGVATNEKLFF; clone size: -; J gene: TRBJ1-4; D gene: TRBD1; V gene: TRBV12-5
CDR3 DNA: TGTGCCAGCAGCCAAGAACCCAACAGGGACGGCTACACCTTC; CDR3 protein: CASSQEPNRDGYTF; clone size: -; J gene: TRBJ1-2; D gene: -; V gene: TRBV14
CDR3 DNA: TGTGCCAGCAGGCGGGCGGCCGGGGAGCTGTTTTTT; CDR3 protein: CASRRAAGELFF; clone size: once; J gene: TRBJ2-2; D gene: -; V gene: TRBV6-5
CDR3 DNA: TGTGCCAGCAGTCGGACAGGGGGCGACTATGGCTACACCTTC; CDR3 protein: CASSRTGGDYGYTF; clone size: -; J gene: TRBJ1-2; D gene: TRBD1; V gene: TRBV2
CDR3 DNA: TGTGCCAGCAGCCAGGTAGGGGGCGCGAACACTGAAGCTTTCTTT; CDR3 protein: CASSQVGGANTEAFF; clone size: -; J gene: TRBJ1-1; D gene: TRBD1; V gene: TRBV3-1/TRBV3-2
CDR3 DNA: TGTGCCAGCACCTGGGGGGACGGACTGAAGCGTGGCTACACCTTC; CDR3 protein: CASTWGDGLKRGYTF; clone size: once; J gene: TRBJ1-2; D gene: -; V gene: TRBV7-9
CDR3 DNA: TGTGCCAGCAGCTGGGGGGAGGGCTACGAGCAGTACTTC; CDR3 protein: CASSWGEGYEQYF; clone size: -; J gene: TRBJ2-7; D gene: TRBD2; V gene: TRBV5-6
CDR3 DNA: TGCGCCAGCAGCTTGAGGGGACAGGGGTACAATGAGCAGTTCTTC; CDR3 protein: CASSLRGQGYNEQFF; clone size: -; J gene: TRBJ2-1; D gene: TRBD1; V gene: TRBV5-1
CDR3 DNA: TGTGCCAGCAGTGGGCTTCAGGGGGGGGAGCTGTTTTTT; CDR3 protein: CASSGLQGGELFF; clone size: -; J gene: TRBJ2-2; D gene: -; V gene: TRBV2
CDR3 DNA: TGTGCCATCAGTGAGGTAGGCGGAAGCACAGATACGCAGTATTTT; CDR3 protein: CAISEVGGSTDTQYF; clone size: -; J gene: TRBJ2-3; D gene: -; V gene: TRBV10-3
CDR3 DNA: TGCAGTGCTAGTTATGGACTGGCGATGGCCCAGTACTTC; CDR3 protein: CSASYGLAMAQYF; clone size: -; J gene: TRBJ2-5; D gene: -; V gene: TRBV20-1
CDR3 DNA: TGTGCCAGCAGCGGAGCTACTAGGACGACCGAGCAGTTCTTC; CDR3 protein: CASSGATRTTEQFF; clone size: -; J gene: TRBJ2-1; D gene: -; V gene: TRBV2
CDR3 DNA: TGCGCCAGCCGTAATACAGGACAGTCTAATGAAAAACTGTTTTTT; CDR3 protein: CASRNTGQSNEKLFF; clone size: -; J gene: TRBJ1-4; D gene: -; V gene: TRBV5-1
CDR3 DNA: TGTGCCACCAGCAGAGAGGGACAGGGGGAGATGGAGACCCAGTACTTC; CDR3 protein: CATSREGQGEMETQYF; clone size: -; J gene: TRBJ2-5; D gene: TRBD1; V gene: TRBV15
CDR3 DNA: TGCGCCAGCAGCCAAGCGGGGACTAGGGGGCCACAAGAGACCCAGTACTTC; CDR3 protein: CASSQAGTRGPQETQYF; clone size: -; J gene: TRBJ2-5; D gene: -; V gene: TRBV4-1
CDR3 DNA: TGTGCCAGCAGCCCTGAGGTGTCACTCTCTGGAAACACCATATATTTT; CDR3 protein: CASSPEVSLSGNTIYF; clone size: -; J gene: TRBJ1-3; D gene: -; V gene: TRBV5-4
CDR3 DNA: TGTGCCAGTCAACACTCCTACGAGCAGTACTTC; CDR3 protein: CASQHSYEQYF; clone size: -; J gene: TRBJ2-7; D gene: -; V gene: TRBV6-5
CDR3 DNA: TGTGCCAGTAGTATAACGGGGGTGGATCAGCCCCAGCATTTT; CDR3 protein: CASSITGVDQPQHF; clone size: few; J gene: TRBJ1-5; D gene: -; V gene: TRBV19
CDR3 DNA: TGCGCCAGCAGCTCGGATAGCGGGCGGGACGAGCAGTACTTC; CDR3 protein: CASSSDSGRDEQYF; clone size: -; J gene: TRBJ2-7; D gene: TRBD2; V gene: TRBV5-1
CDR3 DNA: TGTGCCAGCAGCGGAGGACAGGGACGGCCCTACGAGCAGTACTTC; CDR3 protein: CASSGGQGRPYEQYF; clone size: once; J gene: TRBJ2-7; D gene: TRBD1; V gene: TRBV11-2
CDR3 DNA: TGTGCCATCAGTGTAGCGGGGGACGGCTACACCTTC; CDR3 protein: CAISVAGDGYTF; clone size: -; J gene: TRBJ1-2; D gene: -; V gene: TRBV10-3
CDR3 DNA: TGCGCCAGCAGCTTTTACCCCAGATATAGCAATCAGCCCCAGCATTTT; CDR3 protein: CASSFYPRYSNQPQHF; clone size: -; J gene: TRBJ1-5; D gene: -; V gene: TRBV5-1
CDR3 DNA: TGTGCCAGCAGCCTCATGGCCGGGACAGGGATCTATGGCTACACCTTC; CDR3 protein: CASSLMAGTGIYGYTF; clone size: -; J gene: TRBJ1-2; D gene: TRBD1; V gene: TRBV2
CDR3 DNA: TGTGCCTGGAGTGTAGACAGGATTTACAATGAGCAGTTCTTC; CDR3 protein: CAWSVDRIYNEQFF; clone size: once; J gene: TRBJ2-1; D gene: -; V gene: TRBV30
CDR3 DNA: TGTGCCAGTAGGGACTCCTACACAGGGGGCTACGAGCAGTACTTC; CDR3 protein: CASRDSYTGGYEQYF; clone size: -; J gene: TRBJ2-7; D gene: TRBD1; V gene: TRBV19
CDR3 DNA: TGCAGCGACGGACAGGAATACGAGCAGTACTTC; CDR3 protein: CSDGQEYEQYF; clone size: -; J gene: TRBJ2-7; D gene: TRBD1; V gene: TRBV29-1
CDR3 DNA: TGTGCCAGCAGCATCGGGACAGGGGATCGCTACACCTTC; CDR3 protein: CASSIGTGDRYTF; clone size: -; J gene: TRBJ1-2; D gene: TRBD1; V gene: TRBV7-8
CDR3 DNA: TGTGCCAGCTCACCATCGCCGCTAGACCTTTCTACCACAGATACGCAGTATTTT; CDR3 protein: CASSPSPLDLSTTDTQYF; clone size: once; J gene: TRBJ2-3; D gene: -; V gene: TRBV18
CDR3 DNA: TGTGCCAGCAGCATCGGGACAGCTTCTGGGGCCAACGTCCTGACTTTC; CDR3 protein: CASSIGTASGANVLTF; clone size: -; J gene: TRBJ2-6; D gene: TRBD1; V gene: TRBV7-3